The 18 T cell receptor beta chains in this list originate from one sample, sequenced in a study of T cell repertoires in cytomegalovirus infection. Using its own MiXCR run on the reads, TCRdb lists one record per CDR3 protein. Of around 530,000 distinct CDR3 sequences listed, about 15% are singletons. The sequenced material came from CD8+ T cells from PBMCs. These receptors were obtained from a human donor in good health (CMV status not recorded). Some clones in this sample may be carry-over from other donors' samples.

The rearrangement uses TRBV2 and TRBJ1-1; TRBD1 is a possible D gene (5 bases). Per germline, CDR1 SNHLY and CDR2 FYNNEI. Trimming stripped 10 bases from V and 1 base from J, with 13 bases between. The length of the CDR3 is 13 residues. This CDR3 is CATGAGQNTEAFF. The CDR3 bases are TGTGCCACCGGGGCCGGACAGAACACTGAAGCTTTCTTT.

In its sample, this clonotype was seen many times. The chain is built from TRBV7-9 and TRBJ1-6; unclear D gene. From germline, CDR1 is SEHNR and CDR2 FQNEAQ (reference sequence). This CDR3 comprises 12 residues. Trimming stripped 5 bases from V and 10 bases from J, with 9 bases between. The CDR3 DNA follows: TGTGCCAGCAGCATAGATGGGTCACCCCTCCACTTT. Translating gives CASSIDGSPLHF.

This clonotype was picked up a small number of times. The V gene is TRBV6-6, the J gene TRBJ1-5; maybe TRBD1 (6 bases). V shed 6 bases and J shed 6 bases, with 18 bases lying between them. Germline CDR1 is MNHNY and CDR2 is SVGAGI (reference sequence). There are 15 residues in the CDR3. This CDR3 reads CASSTGDRWVQPQHF. The CDR3 coding sequence is TGTGCCAGCAGCACCGGAGACAGGTGGGTTCAGCCCCAGCATTTT.

This clonotype has ten or more counts. The V and J genes are TRBV14 and TRBJ1-2, with D uncertain. V was shortened by 1 base and J by 2 bases, with 14 bases between the two germline ends. CDR1 is SGHDN, CDR2 FVKESK, per germline. CDR3 length equals 16 residues. CDR3: CASSQAVSKGNYGYTF. The CDR3 region has the DNA TGTGCCAGCAGCCAAGCAGTGTCCAAGGGCAACTATGGCTACACCTTC. Variable domain in full (rest from reference TRBV14 and TRBJ1-2): EAGVTQFPSHSVIEKGQTVTLRCDPISGHDNLYWYRRVMGKEIKFLLHFVKESKQDESGMPNNRFLAERTGGTYSTLKVQPAELEDSGVYFCASSQAVSKGNYGYTFGSGTRLTVV.

This clonotype appeared a few times. The chain uses TRBV25-1 and TRBJ2-3; D is uncertain. Between the trimmed V and J ends, which lost 7 bases and 6 bases, there was a span of 8 bases. This CDR3 is built from 11 residues. Germline CDR1 and CDR2: MGHDK and SYGVNS. The CDR3: CASTASDTQYF. The CDR3 region has the DNA TGTGCCAGCACCGCGTCGGATACGCAGTATTTT.

In this sample, this clonotype turned up a few times. This chain connects TRBV5-4 to TRBJ1-2; D remains unclear. Between the trimmed V and J ends, which lost 3 bases and 3 bases, there was a span of 12 bases. CDR1 and CDR2 from the germline V gene are SGHNT and YYREEE (reference sequence). The CDR3 is 14 residues long. For the CDR3, the DNA is TGTGCCAGCAGCTCCGATCCCCTAGACTATGGCTACACCTTC. Translated, it gives CASSSDPLDYGYTF. Variable domain in full (rest from reference TRBV5-4 and TRBJ1-2): ETGVTQSPTHLIKTRGQQVTLRCSSQSGHNTVSWYQQALGQGPQFIFQYYREEENGRGNFPPRFSGLQFPNYSSELNVNALELDDSALYLCASSSDPLDYGYTFGSGTRLTVV.

This clonotype has a count of ten or more. This chain connects TRBV4-1 to TRBJ2-7; D may be TRBD1 (6 bases). Trimming took off 2 bases at V and 2 bases at J, with 13 bases between the two ends. Per germline, CDR1 MGHRA and CDR2 YSYEKL. This CDR3 contains 15 residues. CDR3 protein: CASSQFVGGAYEQYF. The CDR3 coding sequence is TGCGCCAGCAGCCAATTTGTAGGGGGTGCCTACGAGCAGTACTTC.

This clonotype was detected ten times or more. This rearrangement joins TRBV7-9 to TRBJ2-1, with D tentatively TRBD1 (6 bases). Germline values: CDR1 SEHNR, CDR2 FQNEAQ (reference sequence). With 4 bases removed from V and 4 bases from J, the gap between germline ends came to 11 bases. CDR3 length: 14 amino acids. In nucleotides, the CDR3 is TGTGCCAGCAGCTACGGGACACCTTACAATGAGCAGTTCTTC. Translation gives CASSYGTPYNEQFF.

This clonotype was observed a few times. The V call is TRBV2, the J call TRBJ2-2, with 10 bases that match TRBD1. The germline CDR1 and CDR2 sequences are SNHLY and FYNNEI. V was clipped by 2 bases and J by 3 bases; unmatched bases: 3. This CDR3 spans 16 amino acids. The CDR3 DNA follows: TGTGCCAGCAGTGAACGACAGGGGGCGCACACCGGGGAGCTGTTTTTT. As protein: CASSERQGAHTGELFF.

The table lists this clonotype with many counts. This chain uses TRBV7-9 with TRBJ2-7; weak D call: TRBD1 (6 bases). This CDR3 has 13 residues. The germline V gene encodes CDR1 SEHNR and CDR2 FQNEAQ (reference sequence). Trimming took 5 bases from V and 2 from J, leaving 10 bases between them. The CDR3 coding sequence is TGTGCCAGCAGCGTGGACAGCCCCTACGAGCAGTACTTC. This translates into CASSVDSPYEQYF.

This clonotype was counted ten times or more. The chain has TRBV12-3 or TRBV12-4 and TRBJ2-1; 10 nucleotides align to TRBD2. CDR3 length: 15 residues. Losses at the gene ends were 7 bases for V and 1 base for J; bases not matched to a gene: 4. The CDR3 spells CASTRTSGSYNEQFF. The CDR3, as DNA: TGTGCCAGCACACGGACTAGCGGATCCTACAATGAGCAGTTCTTC.

There are many counts of this clonotype. The genes are TRBV7-9 and TRBJ2-3; weak D call: TRBD2 (6 bases). V lost 5 bases, J lost 1 base, and 19 bases lay in between. The V gene's germline CDR1 is SEHNR and CDR2 FQNEAQ (reference sequence). The CDR3 contains 17 residues. CDR3 in amino acids: CASSSTLPGSRTDTQYF. CDR3 bases: TGTGCCAGCAGCAGTACTCTACCCGGGAGCCGCACAGATACGCAGTATTTT.

This clonotype was seen repeatedly, ten times or more. The chain has TRBV28 and TRBJ1-1; D remains unclear. This CDR3 has 13 amino acids. Germline lookup yields CDR1 MDHEN and CDR2 SYDVKM. The V gene lost 5 bases and the J gene lost 6 bases, with 13 bases spanning the gap. CDR3 residues: CASSTPGIAEAFF. CDR3 DNA: TGTGCCAGCAGTACCCCAGGAATCGCTGAAGCTTTCTTT.

This clonotype has more than one count but fewer than ten. The V gene is TRBV18, the J gene TRBJ1-1; the D gene is possibly TRBD1 (5 bases). The V end was cut by 6 bases, the J end by 1 base, with 12 bases between. This CDR3 is 14 amino acids long. CDR1 and CDR2 (germline): KGHSH, LQKENI. For the CDR3, the DNA is TGTGCCAGCTCCCCGGGACGGGCGAACACTGAAGCTTTCTTT. Amino acid sequence: CASSPGRANTEAFF.

V usage is TRBV19 and J usage is TRBJ1-1, with D possibly TRBD1 on 6 matching bases. V lost 5 bases to trimming and J lost 7 bases, with 14 bases between them. CDR3 length: 13 residues. Looked up from germline, CDR1 is LNHDA and CDR2 is SQIVND (reference sequence). In DNA form, the CDR3 reads TGTGCCAGTAGTTTTAGGGGGTTCGATGAAGCTTTCTTT. Translation gives CASSFRGFDEAFF.

This clonotype was seen only a few times. The chain combines TRBV10-2 with TRBJ1-1; TRBD1 is a possible D gene (5 bases). The CDR3 extends over 15 amino acids. V was pared by 2 bases and J by 3 bases, with 13 bases between. Germline V gene sequence: CDR1 WSHSY, CDR2 SAAADI. The CDR3 region is CASSEARALDTEAFF. In DNA form, the CDR3 reads TGCGCCAGCAGTGAGGCCAGGGCTCTGGACACTGAAGCTTTCTTT.

The chain carries TRBV15 and TRBJ1-5; D is possibly TRBD1 (6 bases). Between the trimmed V and J ends, which lost 1 base and 1 base, there was a span of 11 bases. The germline gives CDR1 LNHNV, CDR2 YYDKDF (reference sequence). This CDR3 comprises 16 residues. CDR3 loop: CATSRVQGPSNQPQHF. Here the CDR3 DNA reads TGTGCCACCAGCAGAGTCCAGGGGCCAAGCAATCAGCCCCAGCATTTT.

This clonotype came up many times. V is TRBV6-1 and J is TRBJ1-1; 8 bases agree with TRBD1. The germline V gene has CDR1 MNHNS and CDR2 SASEGT. CDR3 size: 14 residues. V trimming: 6 bases; J trimming: 7 bases; junction bases outside the gene matches: 10. CDR3 residues: CASSSGRGQGEAFF. Written as DNA, the CDR3 is TGTGCCAGCAGCTCGGGCAGGGGGCAGGGTGAAGCTTTCTTT.